These 10 T cell receptor beta chains share one sample of origin, sequenced in a study of naive and memory T cell subsets. Both TRBC1 and TRBC2 were covered by a beta constant-region primer of two equimolar oligonucleotides. Four rounds of PCR amplified the ligated cDNA using nested alpha and beta constant-region primers plus SP2. TCRdb reanalysed the UMI-ligation and nested PCR reads using MiXCR and keeps one entry per CDR3 protein. The table has approximately 29,000 distinct CDR3 sequences, roughly 18% seen once. Input material: effector memory CD4+ T cells from blood. As to subset: effector memory, CD45RA- CD27-. The receptor set was obtained from a human donor in good health.

This clonotype was detected a few times. The V and J genes are TRBV5-1 and TRBJ1-3; D may be TRBD1 (6 bases). V was clipped by 2 bases and J by 4 bases, with 10 bases between them. CDR1 and CDR2 from the germline V gene are SGHRS and YFSETQ. There are 14 residues in the CDR3. The CDR3 DNA is TGCGCCAGCAGCTTCACAGGGCAGGGAAACACCATATATTTT. Amino acid sequence: CASSFTGQGNTIYF.

This clonotype has a single count. The chain employs TRBV6-5 and TRBJ2-7, with 11 bases fitting TRBD2. Looked up from germline, CDR1 is MNHEY and CDR2 is SVGAGI. The CDR3 totals 15 residues. After removal of 7 bases from V and 3 bases from J, the junction contained 8 bases not matched to a gene. CDR3 in amino acids: CASTVASGGIYEQYF. The CDR3 nucleotides read TGTGCCAGCACTGTCGCTAGCGGGGGGATCTACGAGCAGTACTTC.

This clonotype was seen repeatedly, ten times or more. This rearrangement joins TRBV11-2 to TRBJ2-1, with 9 bases matching TRBD1. CDR1 SGHAT and CDR2 FQNNGV come from the germline V gene. The CDR3 is made up of 15 amino acids. V gave up 5 bases and J gave up 6 bases; unmatched junction bases: 8. CDR3 protein: CASSPPGQGRNEQFF. The CDR3 nucleotides read TGTGCCAGCAGCCCACCGGGACAGGGACGCAATGAGCAGTTCTTC.

A few counts support this clonotype. The chain uses TRBV6-1 and TRBJ1-1, with D tentatively TRBD1 (5 bases). This CDR3 has 13 residues. Trimming cost V 6 bases and J 0 bases, with 8 bases left between them. Germline loops: CDR1 MNHNS, CDR2 SASEGT. The CDR3 bases are TGTGCCAGCAGCCGGACAATGAACACTGAAGCTTTCTTT. This gives the protein CASSRTMNTEAFF.

This clonotype was picked up a small number of times. The chain is built from TRBV2 and TRBJ1-5; no firm D call. V was shortened by 8 bases and J by 5 bases, with 7 bases between the two germline ends. Per the germline V gene, CDR1 is SNHLY and CDR2 is FYNNEI. This CDR3 contains 11 residues. Here the CDR3 DNA reads TGTGCCAGCGGCTCGCATCAGCCCCAGCATTTT. This gives the protein CASGSHQPQHF.

This clonotype was counted a few times. The rearrangement joins TRBV29-1 to TRBJ2-3; tentative D call: TRBD2 (6 bases). The CDR3 runs to 13 residues. CDR1 SQVTM and CDR2 ANQGSEA come from the germline V gene. Trimming removed 4 bases at V and 3 bases at J, with 11 bases between. Here the CDR3 DNA reads TGCAGCGTTGTACGGGAGTGGACAGATACGCAGTATTTT. This codes for CSVVREWTDTQYF.

The genes are TRBV7-2 and TRBJ2-1; D is unclear. Per the germline V gene, CDR1 is SGHTA and CDR2 is FQGNSA. Trimming took 5 bases from V and 0 from J, leaving 11 bases between them. This CDR3 is built from 15 residues. CDR3 DNA sequence: TGTGCCAGCAGCAAGATAAAGAGCTCCTACAATGAGCAGTTCTTC. Residues: CASSKIKSSYNEQFF.

The chain recombines TRBV6-2 or TRBV6-3 with TRBJ2-7, with unresolved D. CDR1 MNHEY and CDR2 SVGEGT come from the germline V gene. The ends were cut back, 0 bases at V and 8 bases at J, with 11 bases in the middle. The CDR3 is 13 residues long. CDR3 bases: TGTGCCAGCAGTTACTCTGGTATTGATCAGCAGTACTTC. Protein: CASSYSGIDQQYF.

The J gene is TRBJ1-6, the V gene TRBV30; unclear D gene. The CDR3 totals 12 residues. Germline CDR1 GTSNPN, CDR2 SVGIG (reference sequence). The ends were cut back, 0 bases at V and 9 bases at J, with 6 bases in the middle. The CDR3 reads CAWSVPPSPLHF. In nucleotides, the CDR3 is TGTGCCTGGAGTGTCCCCCCTTCACCCCTCCACTTT.

This clonotype appeared many times. J is TRBJ2-1 and V is TRBV20-1; D possibly uses TRBD1 or TRBD2 (5 bases each). The CDR3 covers 15 residues. Germline V gene sequence: CDR1 DFQATT, CDR2 SNEGSKA (reference sequence). The ends were cut back, 0 bases at V and 9 bases at J, with 18 bases in the middle. As DNA, the CDR3 is TGCAGTGCTAGAGATAGGGGACGCGCCCCGTCTGAGCAGTTCTTC. Translated, it gives CSARDRGRAPSEQFF.